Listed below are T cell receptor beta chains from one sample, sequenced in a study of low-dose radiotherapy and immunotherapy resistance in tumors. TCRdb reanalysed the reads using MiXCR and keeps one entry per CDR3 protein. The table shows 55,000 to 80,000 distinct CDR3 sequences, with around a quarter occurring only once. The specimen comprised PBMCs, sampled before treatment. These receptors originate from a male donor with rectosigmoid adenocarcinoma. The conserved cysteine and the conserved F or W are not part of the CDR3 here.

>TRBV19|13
ASSISGLAEETQY
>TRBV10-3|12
AISETGGTYEQY
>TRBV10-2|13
ASSHSGTGSYEQY
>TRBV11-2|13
ASSFLAGGYNEQF
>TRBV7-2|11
ASSLDLNYEQY
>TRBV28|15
ASSLEGGGETQETQY
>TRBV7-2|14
ASSPPSAGPNTEAF
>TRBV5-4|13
ASSPTAGESYEQY
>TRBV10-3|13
AISERQGAPNEQF
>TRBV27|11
ASSLSGNDEQY
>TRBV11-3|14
ASSQTTGISTDTQY
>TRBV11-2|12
ASSLGTPRDIQY
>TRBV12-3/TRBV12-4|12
ASRKGRGAGEAF
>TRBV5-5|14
ASSLSPGQGSYEQY
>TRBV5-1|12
ASSWDKVIDEQY
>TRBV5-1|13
ASSLARGLAIEQF
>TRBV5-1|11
ASSWDTQETQY
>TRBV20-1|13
SALRGLAGADTQY
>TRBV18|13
ASSPELSGANVLT
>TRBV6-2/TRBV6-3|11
ASRPWGDQPQH
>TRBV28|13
ASRVGQRNTGELF
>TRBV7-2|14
ASSQRADRGLDEQY